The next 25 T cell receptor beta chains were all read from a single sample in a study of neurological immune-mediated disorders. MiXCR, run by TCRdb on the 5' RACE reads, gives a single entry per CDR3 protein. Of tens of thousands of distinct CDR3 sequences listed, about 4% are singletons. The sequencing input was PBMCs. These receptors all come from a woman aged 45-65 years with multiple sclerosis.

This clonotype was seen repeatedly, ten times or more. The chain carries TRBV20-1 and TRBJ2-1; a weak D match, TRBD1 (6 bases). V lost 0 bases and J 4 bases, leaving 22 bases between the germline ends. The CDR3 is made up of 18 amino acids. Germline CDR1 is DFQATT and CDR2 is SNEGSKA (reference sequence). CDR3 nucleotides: TGCAGTGCTAGAGACGCCCTGTCCGGGACATCTAAATACAATGAGCAGTTCTTC. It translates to CSARDALSGTSKYNEQFF.

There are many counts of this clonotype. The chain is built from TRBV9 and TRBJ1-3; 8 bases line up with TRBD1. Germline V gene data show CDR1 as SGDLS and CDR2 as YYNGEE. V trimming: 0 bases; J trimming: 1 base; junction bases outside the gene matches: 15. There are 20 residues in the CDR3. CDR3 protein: CASSVVDGIQGVTSGNTIYF. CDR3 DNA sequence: TGTGCCAGCAGCGTAGTAGATGGGATACAGGGGGTAACGTCTGGAAACACCATATATTTT.

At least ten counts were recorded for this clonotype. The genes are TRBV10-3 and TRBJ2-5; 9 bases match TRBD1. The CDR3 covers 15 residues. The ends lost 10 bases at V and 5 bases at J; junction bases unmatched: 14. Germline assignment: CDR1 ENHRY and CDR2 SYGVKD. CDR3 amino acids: CASRTGDGRWETQYF. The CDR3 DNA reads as TGTGCCAGCCGGACAGGGGATGGTAGATGGGAGACCCAGTACTTC.

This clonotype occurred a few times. The CDR3 reads CASSLSNGEKLFF. CDR3 DNA sequence: TGTGCCAGCAGCTTAAGTAACGGTGAAAAACTGTTTTTT. J is TRBJ1-4 and V is TRBV11-2; D not resolved. Between the trimmed V and J ends, which lost 2 bases and 7 bases, there was a span of 8 bases. Germline lookup yields CDR1 SGHAT and CDR2 FQNNGV. The CDR3 is 13 amino acids.

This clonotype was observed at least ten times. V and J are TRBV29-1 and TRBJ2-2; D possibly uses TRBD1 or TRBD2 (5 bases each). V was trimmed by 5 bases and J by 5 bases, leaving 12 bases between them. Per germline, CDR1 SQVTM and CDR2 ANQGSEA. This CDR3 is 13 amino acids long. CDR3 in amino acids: CSVSGTLTGELFF. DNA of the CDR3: TGCAGCGTTTCCGGGACCCTTACCGGGGAGCTGTTTTTT.

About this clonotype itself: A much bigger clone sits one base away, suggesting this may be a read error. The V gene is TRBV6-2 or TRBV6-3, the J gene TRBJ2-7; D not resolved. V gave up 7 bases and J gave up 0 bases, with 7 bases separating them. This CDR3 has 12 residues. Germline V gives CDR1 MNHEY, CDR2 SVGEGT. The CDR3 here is CASNRPSYEQYF. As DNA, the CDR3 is TGTGCCAGCAACCGACCCTCCTACGAGCAGTACTTC.

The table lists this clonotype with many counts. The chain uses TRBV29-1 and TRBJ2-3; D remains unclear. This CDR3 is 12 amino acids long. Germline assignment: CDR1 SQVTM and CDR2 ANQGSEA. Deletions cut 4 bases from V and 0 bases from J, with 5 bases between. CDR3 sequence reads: CSVASSTDTQYF. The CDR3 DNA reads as TGCAGCGTTGCCTCTAGCACAGATACGCAGTATTTT.

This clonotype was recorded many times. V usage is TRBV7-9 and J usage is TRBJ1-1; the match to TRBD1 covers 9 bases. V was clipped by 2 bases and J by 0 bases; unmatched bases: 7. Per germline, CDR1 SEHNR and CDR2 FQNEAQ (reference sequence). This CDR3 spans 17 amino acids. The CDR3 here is CASSLRGQGFMNTEAFF. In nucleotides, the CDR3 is TGTGCCAGCAGCTTAAGGGGACAGGGATTCATGAACACTGAAGCTTTCTTT.

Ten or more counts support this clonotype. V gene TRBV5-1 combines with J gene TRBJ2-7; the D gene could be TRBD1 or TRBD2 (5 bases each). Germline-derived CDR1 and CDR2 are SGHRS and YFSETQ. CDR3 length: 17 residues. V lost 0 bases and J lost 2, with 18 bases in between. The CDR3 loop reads CASSLGGRGRRPYEQYF. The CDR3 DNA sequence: TGCGCCAGCAGCTTGGGGGGACGGGGACGGAGACCCTACGAGCAGTACTTC.

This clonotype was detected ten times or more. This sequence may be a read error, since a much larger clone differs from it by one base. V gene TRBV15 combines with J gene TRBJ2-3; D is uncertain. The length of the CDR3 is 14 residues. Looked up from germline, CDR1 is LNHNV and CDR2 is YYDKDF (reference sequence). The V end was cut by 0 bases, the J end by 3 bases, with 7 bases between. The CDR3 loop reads CATSREMNTDTQYF. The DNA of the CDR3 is TGTGCCACCAGCAGAGAAATGAATACAGATACGCAGTATTTT.

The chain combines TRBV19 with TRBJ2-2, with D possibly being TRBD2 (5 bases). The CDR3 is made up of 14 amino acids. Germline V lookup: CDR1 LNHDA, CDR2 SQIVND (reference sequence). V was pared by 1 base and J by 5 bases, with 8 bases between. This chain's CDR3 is CASSIGTPTGELFF. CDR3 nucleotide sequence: TGTGCCAGTAGTATAGGGACTCCAACCGGGGAGCTGTTTTTT.

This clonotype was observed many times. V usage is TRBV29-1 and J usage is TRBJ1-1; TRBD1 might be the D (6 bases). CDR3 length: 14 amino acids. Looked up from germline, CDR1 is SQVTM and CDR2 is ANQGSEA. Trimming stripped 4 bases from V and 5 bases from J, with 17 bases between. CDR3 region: CSVVQGSVGTEAFF. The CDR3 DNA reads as TGCAGCGTTGTCCAGGGGAGCGTAGGTACTGAAGCTTTCTTT.

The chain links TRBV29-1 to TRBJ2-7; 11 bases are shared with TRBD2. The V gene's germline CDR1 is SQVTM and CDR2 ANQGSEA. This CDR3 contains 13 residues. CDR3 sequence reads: CGAGTSGSYEQYF. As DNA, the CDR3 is TGCGGCGCCGGGACTAGCGGTTCATACGAGCAGTACTTC.

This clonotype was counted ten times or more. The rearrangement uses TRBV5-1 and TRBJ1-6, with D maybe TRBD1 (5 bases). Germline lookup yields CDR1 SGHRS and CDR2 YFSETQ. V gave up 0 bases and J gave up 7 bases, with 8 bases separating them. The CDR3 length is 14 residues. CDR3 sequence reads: CASSLDRSNSPLHF. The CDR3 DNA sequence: TGCGCCAGCAGCTTGGACAGGTCCAATTCACCCCTCCACTTT.

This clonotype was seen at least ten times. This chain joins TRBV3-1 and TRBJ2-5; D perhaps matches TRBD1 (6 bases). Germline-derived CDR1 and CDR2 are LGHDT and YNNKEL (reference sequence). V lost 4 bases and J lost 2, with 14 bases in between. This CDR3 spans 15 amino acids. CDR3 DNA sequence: TGTGCCAGCAGCCGTGGGACACGGGGACAAGAGACCCAGTACTTC. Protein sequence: CASSRGTRGQETQYF.

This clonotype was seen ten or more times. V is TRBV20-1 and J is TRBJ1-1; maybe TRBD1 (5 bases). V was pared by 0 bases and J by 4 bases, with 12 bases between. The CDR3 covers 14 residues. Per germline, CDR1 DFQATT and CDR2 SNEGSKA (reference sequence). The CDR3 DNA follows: TGCAGTGCTAGAGATCCCAGGGTTGGCACTGAAGCTTTCTTT. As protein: CSARDPRVGTEAFF.

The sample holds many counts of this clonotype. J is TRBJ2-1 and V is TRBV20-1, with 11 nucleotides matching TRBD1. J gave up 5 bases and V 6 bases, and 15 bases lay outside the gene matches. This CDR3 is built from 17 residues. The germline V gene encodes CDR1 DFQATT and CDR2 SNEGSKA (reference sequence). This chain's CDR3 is CSARTGGIRARNNEQFF. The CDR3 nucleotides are TGCAGTGCGAGGACAGGGGGCATTCGCGCTCGAAACAATGAGCAGTTCTTC.

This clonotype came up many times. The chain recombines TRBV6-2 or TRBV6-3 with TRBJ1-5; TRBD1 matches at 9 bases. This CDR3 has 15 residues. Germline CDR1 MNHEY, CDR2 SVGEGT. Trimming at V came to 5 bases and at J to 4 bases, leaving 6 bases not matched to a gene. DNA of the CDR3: TGTGCCAGCAGTCTTGGACAGGGGAAAAATCAGCCCCAGCATTTT. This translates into CASSLGQGKNQPQHF.

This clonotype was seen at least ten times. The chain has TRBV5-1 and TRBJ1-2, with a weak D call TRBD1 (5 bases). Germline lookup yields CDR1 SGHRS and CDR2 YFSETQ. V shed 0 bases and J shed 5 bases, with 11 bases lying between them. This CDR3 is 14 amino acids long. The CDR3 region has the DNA TGCGCCAGCAGCTTGGGAGGGGATTGGTATGGCTACACCTTC. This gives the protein CASSLGGDWYGYTF.

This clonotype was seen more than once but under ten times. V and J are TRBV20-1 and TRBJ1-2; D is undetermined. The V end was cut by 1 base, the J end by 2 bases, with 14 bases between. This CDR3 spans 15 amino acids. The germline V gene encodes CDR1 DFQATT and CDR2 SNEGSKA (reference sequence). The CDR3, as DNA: TGCAGTGCTAGAGGAGGGCAGACTATCAACTATGGCTACACCTTC. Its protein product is CSARGGQTINYGYTF.

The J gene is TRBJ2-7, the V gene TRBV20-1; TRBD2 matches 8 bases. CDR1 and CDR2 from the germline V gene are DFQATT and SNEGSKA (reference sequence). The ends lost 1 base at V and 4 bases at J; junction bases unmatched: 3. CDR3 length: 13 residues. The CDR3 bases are TGCAGTGCTAGAGTGCCTAGCGGGTACGAGCAGTACTTC. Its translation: CSARVPSGYEQYF.

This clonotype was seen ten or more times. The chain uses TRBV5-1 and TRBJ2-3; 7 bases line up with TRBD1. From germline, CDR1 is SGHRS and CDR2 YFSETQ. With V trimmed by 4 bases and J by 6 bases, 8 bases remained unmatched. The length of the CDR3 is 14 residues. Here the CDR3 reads CASSVDRARDTQYF. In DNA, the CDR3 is TGCGCCAGCAGCGTCGACAGGGCCAGGGATACGCAGTATTTT. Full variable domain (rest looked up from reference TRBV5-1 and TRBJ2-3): KAGVTQTPRYLIKTRGQQVTLSCSPISGHRSVSWYQQTPGQGLQFLFEYFSETQRNKGNFPGRFSGRQFSNSRSEMNVSTLELGDSALYLCASSVDRARDTQYFGPGTRLTVL.

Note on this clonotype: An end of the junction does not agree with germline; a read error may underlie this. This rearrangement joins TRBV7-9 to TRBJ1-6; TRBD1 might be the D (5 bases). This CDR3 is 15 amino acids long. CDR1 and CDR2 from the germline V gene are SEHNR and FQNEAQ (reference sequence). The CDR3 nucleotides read TGTGCCAGCAGCGCCCGGCGAGGGGATAATTCACCCCTCAACTTT. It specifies CASSARRGDNSPLNF.

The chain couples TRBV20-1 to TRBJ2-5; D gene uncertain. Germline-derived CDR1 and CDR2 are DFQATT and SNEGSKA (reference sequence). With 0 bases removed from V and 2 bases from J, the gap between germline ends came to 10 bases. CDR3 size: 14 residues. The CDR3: CSARDISRQETQYF. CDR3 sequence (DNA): TGCAGTGCTAGAGATATCTCCAGACAAGAGACCCAGTACTTC.

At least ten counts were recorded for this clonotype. The CDR3 sequence is CASSPTSSSYNEQFF. DNA for the CDR3: TGTGCCAGCAGCCCGACTAGCAGTTCCTACAATGAGCAGTTCTTC. The chain couples TRBV4-2 to TRBJ2-1, with 7 bases identical to TRBD2. Looked up from germline, CDR1 is LGHNA and CDR2 is YNFKEQ. J gave up 1 base and V 4 bases, and 4 bases lay outside the gene matches. The CDR3 is 15 amino acids.